Ten or more counts support the clone carrying this T cell receptor (beta chain). Unique molecular identifiers were incorporated into the prepared TCRbeta library. Using its own MiXCR run on the PCR reads, TCRdb lists one record per CDR3 protein. The data show fewer than 350,000 distinct CDR3 sequences, with approximately 10% seen just once and 23% held by the top ten. These data belong to a study of T-cell reconstitution after alpha-beta-depleted transplantation in children. Germline V gene lookup returns CDR1 SGHTA and CDR2 FQGNSA. V lost 1 base to trimming and J lost 7 bases, with 5 bases between them. The CDR3 runs to 13 residues.

The rearrangement links TRBV7-2 to TRBJ1-6; a weak D match, TRBD1 (5 bases). The sample here was peripheral blood, taken 180 days after TCRalphabeta/CD19-depleted stem cell transplant. The receptor comes from a male patient aged 2 to 10 who had a stem cell transplant for chronic granulomatous disease, so the T cells may come from the graft donor. The CDR3 is CASSLEGNSPLHF. The CDR3 region has the DNA TGTGCCAGCAGCTTAGAGGGGAATTCACCCCTCCACTTT. The full variable domain, in which reference TRBV7-2 and TRBJ1-6 provide the parts outside the CDR3, is GAGVSQSPSNKVTEKGKDVELRCDPISGHTALYWYRQSLGQGLEFLIYFQGNSAPDKSGLPSDRFSAERTGGSVSTLTIQRTQQEDSAVYLCASSLEGNSPLHFGNGTRLTVT.